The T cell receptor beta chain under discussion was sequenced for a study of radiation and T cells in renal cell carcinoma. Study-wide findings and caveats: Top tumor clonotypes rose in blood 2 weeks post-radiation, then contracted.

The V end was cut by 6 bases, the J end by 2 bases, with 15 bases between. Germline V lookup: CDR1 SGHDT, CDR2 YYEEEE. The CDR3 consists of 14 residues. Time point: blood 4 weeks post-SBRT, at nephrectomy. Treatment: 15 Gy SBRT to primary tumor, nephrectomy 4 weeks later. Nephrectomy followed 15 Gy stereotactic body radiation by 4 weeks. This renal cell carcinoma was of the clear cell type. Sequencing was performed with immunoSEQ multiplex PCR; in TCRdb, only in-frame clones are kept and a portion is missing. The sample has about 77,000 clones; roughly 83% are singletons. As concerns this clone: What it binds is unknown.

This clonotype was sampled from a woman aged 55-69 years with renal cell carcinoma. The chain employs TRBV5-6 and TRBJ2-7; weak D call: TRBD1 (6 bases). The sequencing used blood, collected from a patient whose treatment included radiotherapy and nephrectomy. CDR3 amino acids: CASTWGGGAYEQYF. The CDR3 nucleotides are TGTGCCAGCACATGGGGTGGGGGCGCCTACGAGCAGTACTTC.